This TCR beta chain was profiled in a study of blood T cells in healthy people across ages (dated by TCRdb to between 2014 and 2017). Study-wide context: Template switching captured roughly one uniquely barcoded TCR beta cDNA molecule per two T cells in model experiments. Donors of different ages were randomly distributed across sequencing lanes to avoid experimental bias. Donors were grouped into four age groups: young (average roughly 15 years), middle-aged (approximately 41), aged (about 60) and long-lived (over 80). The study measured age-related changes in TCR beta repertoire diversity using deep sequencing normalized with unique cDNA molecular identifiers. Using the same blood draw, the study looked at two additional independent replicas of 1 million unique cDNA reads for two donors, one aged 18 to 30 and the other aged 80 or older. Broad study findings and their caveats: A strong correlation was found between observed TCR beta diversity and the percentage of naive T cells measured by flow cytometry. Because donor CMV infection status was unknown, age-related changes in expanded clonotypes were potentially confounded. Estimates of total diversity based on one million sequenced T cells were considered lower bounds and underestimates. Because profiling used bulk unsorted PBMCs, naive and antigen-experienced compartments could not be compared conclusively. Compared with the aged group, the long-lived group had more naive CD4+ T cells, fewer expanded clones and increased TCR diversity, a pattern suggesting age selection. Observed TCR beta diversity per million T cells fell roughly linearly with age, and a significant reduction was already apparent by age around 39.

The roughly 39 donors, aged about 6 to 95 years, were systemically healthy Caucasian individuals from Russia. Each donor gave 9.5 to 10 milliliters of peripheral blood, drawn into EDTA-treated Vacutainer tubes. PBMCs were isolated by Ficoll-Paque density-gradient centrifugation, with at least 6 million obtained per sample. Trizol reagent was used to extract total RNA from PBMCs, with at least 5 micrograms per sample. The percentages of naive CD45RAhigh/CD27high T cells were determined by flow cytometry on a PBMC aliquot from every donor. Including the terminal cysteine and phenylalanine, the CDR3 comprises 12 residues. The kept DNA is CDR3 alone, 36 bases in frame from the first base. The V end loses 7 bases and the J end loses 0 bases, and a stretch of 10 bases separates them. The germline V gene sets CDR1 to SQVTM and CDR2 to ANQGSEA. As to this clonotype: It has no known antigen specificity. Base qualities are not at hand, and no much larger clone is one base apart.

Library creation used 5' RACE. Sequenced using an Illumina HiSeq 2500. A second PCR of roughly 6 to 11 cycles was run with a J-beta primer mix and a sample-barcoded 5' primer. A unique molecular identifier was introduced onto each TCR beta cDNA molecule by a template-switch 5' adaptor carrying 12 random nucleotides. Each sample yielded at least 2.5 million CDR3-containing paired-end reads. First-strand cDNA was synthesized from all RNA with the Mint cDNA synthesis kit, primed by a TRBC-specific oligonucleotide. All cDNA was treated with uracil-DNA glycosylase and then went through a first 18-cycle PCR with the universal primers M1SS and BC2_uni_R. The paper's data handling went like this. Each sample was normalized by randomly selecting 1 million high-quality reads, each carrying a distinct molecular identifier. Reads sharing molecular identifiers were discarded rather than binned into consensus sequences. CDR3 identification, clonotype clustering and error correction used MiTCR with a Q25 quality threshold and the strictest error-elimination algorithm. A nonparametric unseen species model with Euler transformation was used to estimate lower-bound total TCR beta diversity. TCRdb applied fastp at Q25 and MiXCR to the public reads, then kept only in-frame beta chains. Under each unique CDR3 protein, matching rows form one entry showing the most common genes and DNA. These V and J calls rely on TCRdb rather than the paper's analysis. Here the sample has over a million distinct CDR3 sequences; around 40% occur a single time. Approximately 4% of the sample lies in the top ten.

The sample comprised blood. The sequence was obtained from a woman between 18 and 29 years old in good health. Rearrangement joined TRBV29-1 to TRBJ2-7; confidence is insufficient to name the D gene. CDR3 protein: CSAQQSSYEQYF. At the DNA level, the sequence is TGCAGCGCCCAACAGAGCTCCTACGAGCAGTACTTC.